This T cell receptor (beta chain) stems from a study of CD8+CD57+ T cells in acquired aplastic anemia. In the study overall: Sorted CD4+ and CD8+ cells yielded roughly 3.4 ug of DNA on average. Study observations and caveats: A set of twenty-nine CD8+ CDR3 sequences was shared between patients and controls, and these sequences appeared highly expressed in patients.

Patients picked for sequencing had shown CD8+CD57+ cell expansion detected by flow cytometry. Every patient had severe acquired aplastic anemia. According to the study, genomic DNA was the template for TCR beta VDJ and CDR3 profiling. TCRdb re-called the reads with MiXCR, one entry per CDR3 protein. The sample has about 260,000 distinct CDR3 sequences, roughly 82% seen once. Details on this clonotype: Its antigen is as yet unknown. The junction shows a germline mismatch at one end, possibly a read error.

Specimen: sorted CD4+, CD8+, or CD8+CD57+ T cells (not recorded which) from PBMCs. The receptor comes from a human donor with aplastic anemia.

This CDR3 reads CASSCPGVAYKQYF. DNA of the CDR3: TGTGCCAGCAGCTGCCCGGGCGTAGCCTACAAGCAGTACTTT. V and J are TRBV7-8 and TRBJ2-7; D unclear. The CDR3 loop spans 14 amino acids. Germline V gene data show CDR1 as SGHVS and CDR2 as FQNEAQ.